The 3 T cell receptor beta chains listed next were all sequenced from one sample in a study of post-analysis software for immune sequencing data. Prepared libraries of TCR beta cDNA carried unique molecular identifiers. Each CDR3 protein gets one entry after TCRdb re-called the PCR reads with MiXCR. The data contain fewer than 700,000 distinct CDR3 sequences, 44% of them singletons. These receptors have no known antigen. Points from the study as a whole: Five TRBV segments, including TRBV5-6, TRBV5-1 and TRBV20-1, were more frequent in patients than controls.

Sequences were obtained from blood. The receptors derive from a girl aged 5 to 17 with multiple sclerosis.

This clonotype was seen more than once but under ten times. The gene calls are TRBV12-3 or TRBV12-4 and TRBJ1-4; 8 bases fit TRBD1. The CDR3 runs 14 residues. V trimming: 5 bases; J trimming: 6 bases; junction bases outside the gene matches: 5. CDR3 sequence (DNA): TGTGCCAGCAGTAACAGGGGGTTAGATGAAAAACTGTTTTTT. This gives the protein CASSNRGLDEKLFF.

The chain employs TRBV30 and TRBJ1-5; maybe TRBD1 (5 bases). V shed 2 bases and J shed 6 bases, with 17 bases lying between them. The CDR3 spans 15 residues. Germline V gives CDR1 GTSNPN, CDR2 SVGIG (reference sequence). CDR3 in amino acids: CAWSSPGETGQPQHF. For the CDR3, the DNA is TGTGCCTGGAGTTCCCCGGGGGAGACGGGTCAGCCCCAGCATTTT.

The chain has TRBV20-1 and TRBJ1-1; 7 bases are a match to TRBD1. The CDR3 covers 12 residues. After removal of 8 bases from V and 5 bases from J, the junction contained 8 bases not matched to a gene. The germline V gene encodes CDR1 DFQATT and CDR2 SNEGSKA (reference sequence). The CDR3 sequence: CSPTGDGTEAFF. Written as DNA, the CDR3 is TGCAGTCCTACAGGGGATGGGACTGAAGCTTTCTTT.